Sequencing of this TCR beta chain was carried out in a study of T-cell memory formation after mild COVID-19. This clonotype appeared many times. Its antigen remains unidentified. V lost 0 bases, J lost 6 bases, and 13 bases lay in between. CDR3 size: 15 residues. Germline-derived CDR1 and CDR2 are SGHKS and YYEKEE (reference sequence). Study-level findings and limits: Shrinking CD4+ clones were chiefly CM and EM; CD8+ ones were chiefly EMRA. Later expanders leaned CD4+, whereas clones that contracted between day 15 and 85 were balanced CD4/CD8. Pre-infection memory harbored some responding clones, suggesting cross-reactive memory joined.

In TCRdb, the 5' RACE reads were re-called with MiXCR into one record per CDR3 protein. Here the sample spans approximately 250,000 distinct CDR3 sequences, 15% being singletons. The sample was PBMCs or a T cell subset sorted from them (not recorded which). V gene TRBV5-5 combines with J gene TRBJ2-1, with a possible D match to TRBD2 (5 bases). The receptor's source is an adult woman who had mild COVID-19 (a few samples of this study predate the infection). Cell type and time point are not known. The chain's CDR3 is CASSLELGGVNEQFF. The CDR3 DNA is TGTGCCAGCAGCTTGGAACTAGGTGGAGTCAATGAGCAGTTCTTC.